This TCR beta chain was recorded in a study of cytomegalovirus exposure and HLA in healthy donors. Study-level information: Previous work identified 95 million to 120 million unique TCR beta sequences from about 179 million T cells. General study findings and limits: Among TCR beta chains, those listed as cytomegalovirus-associated numbered under 200.

In the PCR, 60 Vbeta and 13 Jbeta primers were used. The assay was immunoSEQ multiplex PCR, and TCRdb's table has in-frame clones only and misses some. The table lists over 150,000 clones, around 63% of them singletons, with around 4.5% in the top ten. Germline lookup yields CDR1 MNHNS and CDR2 SASEGT. V was trimmed by 0 bases and J by 5 bases, leaving 11 bases between them. This CDR3 spans 15 amino acids. Note on this clone: What it binds is not known.

The receptor comes from a young woman in good health and CMV-seropositive. Sequenced: PBMCs. V is TRBV6-1 and J is TRBJ1-5; TRBD1 is a possible D gene (6 bases). The CDR3 DNA reads as TGTGCCAGCAGTGAAGCCTGGACAGCTCATCAGCCCCAGCATTTT. Its protein is CASSEAWTAHQPQHF.